Following are 7 T cell receptor beta chains from one sample sequenced in a study of T cell responses to AZD1222 COVID-19 vaccine. Clones were read by immunoSEQ multiplex PCR, and TCRdb kept only the in-frame ones, dropping some. The sample holds more than 150,000 clones, roughly nine tenths seen once. The starting material was peripheral blood, obtained 28 days after the second AZD1222 dose. The origin of the receptors is an adult who received the AZD1222 COVID-19 vaccine.

The rearrangement uses TRBV19 and TRBJ1-1; D is perhaps TRBD1 (6 bases). The CDR3 sequence is 14 residues long. Deletions cut 10 bases from V and 4 bases from J, with 19 bases between. CDR1 is LNHDA, CDR2 SQIVND, per germline (reference sequence). CDR3 bases: TGTGCCACCCATGACCAGGGGAGGGGCACTGAAGCTTTCTTT. Amino acids: CATHDQGRGTEAFF.

The gene calls are TRBV29-1 and TRBJ1-1; D is perhaps TRBD1 (5 bases). This CDR3 contains 14 residues. The germline V gene has CDR1 SQVTM and CDR2 ANQGSEA. Trimming pared 7 bases from V and 8 bases from J, leaving 23 bases between. The CDR3 region is CSAGGSGRAREAFF. In DNA form, the CDR3 reads TGCAGCGCGGGGGGGTCAGGGCGCGCCCGCGAAGCTTTCTTT. Looking up the rest from reference TRBV29-1 and TRBJ1-1 gives the full variable domain: SAVISQKPSRDICQRGTSLTIQCQVDSQVTMMFWYRQQPGQSLTLIATANQGSEATYESGFVIDKFPISRPNLTFSTLTVSNMSPEDSSIYLCSAGGSGRAREAFFGQGTRLTVV.

The chain links TRBV6-5 to TRBJ1-1; a possible D gene is TRBD1 (6 bases). Germline V gives CDR1 MNHEY, CDR2 SVGAGI. The CDR3 loop spans 14 amino acids. Deletions cut 6 bases from V and 6 bases from J, with 17 bases between. The CDR3 DNA sequence: TGTGCCAGCAGCGCAACAGGGTTGGGCGCTGAAGCTTTCTTT. Its translation is CASSATGLGAEAFF.

V is TRBV5-1 and J is TRBJ2-5; no clear D. This CDR3 region has 14 residues. The V gene's germline CDR1 is SGHRS and CDR2 YFSETQ. Trimming shortened V by 4 bases and J by 1 base, and 11 bases separated the two germline ends. CDR3 residues: CASSPGDFQETQYF. The CDR3 DNA sequence: TGCGCCAGCAGCCCTGGGGATTTCCAAGAGACCCAGTACTTC.

V gene TRBV7-2 combines with J gene TRBJ1-2; TRBD1 aligns across 7 bases. Germline V gene sequence: CDR1 SGHTA, CDR2 FQGNSA. This CDR3 comprises 14 residues. V was pared by 1 base and J by 5 bases, with 4 bases of the junction left unmatched. The CDR3 reads CASSLETGQYGYTF. CDR3 nucleotides: TGTGCCAGCAGCTTAGAGACAGGGCAGTATGGCTACACCTTC.

The chain is built from TRBV11-1 and TRBJ2-3; no clear D. V dropped 3 bases and J dropped 6 bases, with 13 bases sitting between them. CDR3 length: 14 residues. From germline, CDR1 is SGHAT and CDR2 FQDESV (reference sequence). This CDR3 is CASSLGGLMDTQYF. The CDR3 DNA sequence: TGTGCCAGCAGCTTGGGTGGCCTGATGGATACGCAGTATTTT.

The chain employs TRBV28 and TRBJ2-7, with 13 bases aligning to TRBD2. CDR3 length equals 17 residues. V was clipped by 4 bases and J by 1 base; unmatched bases: 7. Per the germline V gene, CDR1 is MDHEN and CDR2 is SYDVKM. This chain's CDR3 is CASSYWTSGRRSYEQYF. The CDR3 DNA reads as TGTGCCAGCAGTTATTGGACTAGCGGGAGAAGGTCCTACGAGCAGTACTTC.